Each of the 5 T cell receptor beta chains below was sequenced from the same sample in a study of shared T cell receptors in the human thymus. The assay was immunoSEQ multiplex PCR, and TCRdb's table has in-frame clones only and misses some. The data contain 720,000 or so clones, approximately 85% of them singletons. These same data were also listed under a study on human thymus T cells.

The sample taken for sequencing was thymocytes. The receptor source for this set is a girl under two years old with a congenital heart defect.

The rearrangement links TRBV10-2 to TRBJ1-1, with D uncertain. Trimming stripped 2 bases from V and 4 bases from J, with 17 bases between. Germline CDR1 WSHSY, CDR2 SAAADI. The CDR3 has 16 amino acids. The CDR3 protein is CASSETGGWGVTEAFF. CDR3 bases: TGCGCCAGCAGTGAGACGGGAGGGTGGGGAGTCACTGAAGCTTTCTTT.

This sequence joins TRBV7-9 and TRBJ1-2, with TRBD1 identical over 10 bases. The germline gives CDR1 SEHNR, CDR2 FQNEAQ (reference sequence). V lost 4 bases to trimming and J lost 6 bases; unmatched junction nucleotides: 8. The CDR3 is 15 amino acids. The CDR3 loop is CASSYRQGAGDGYTF. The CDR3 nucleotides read TGTGCCAGCAGCTACCGACAGGGGGCCGGGGATGGCTACACCTTC.

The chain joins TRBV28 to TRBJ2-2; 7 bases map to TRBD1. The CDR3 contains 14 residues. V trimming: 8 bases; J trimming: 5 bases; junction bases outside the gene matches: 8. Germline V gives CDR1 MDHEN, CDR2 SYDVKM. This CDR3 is CASGITGETGELFF. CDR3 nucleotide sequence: TGTGCCAGCGGTATTACAGGGGAAACCGGGGAGCTGTTTTTT.

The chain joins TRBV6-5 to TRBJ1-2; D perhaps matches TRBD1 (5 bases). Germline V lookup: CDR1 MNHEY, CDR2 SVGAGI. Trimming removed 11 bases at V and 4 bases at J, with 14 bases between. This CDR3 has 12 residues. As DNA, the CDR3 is TGTGCCCACTCAGGGCAACCCTATGGCTACACCTTC. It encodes CAHSGQPYGYTF.

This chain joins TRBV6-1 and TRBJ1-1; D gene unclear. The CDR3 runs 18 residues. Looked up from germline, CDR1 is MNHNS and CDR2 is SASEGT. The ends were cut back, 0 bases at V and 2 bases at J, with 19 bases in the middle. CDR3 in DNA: TGTGCCAGCAGTGAAGCCAAGAGTTCCCCGAACCGTAACACTGAAGCTTTCTTT. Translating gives CASSEAKSSPNRNTEAFF.